This T cell receptor (beta chain) was found in a study of early T cells in non-severe SARS-CoV-2 infection. Looking at the study overall: The chains were unpaired, and the sequenced material was bulk RNA from unsorted whole blood.

Per the germline V gene, CDR1 is SQVTM and CDR2 is ANQGSEA. The length of the CDR3 is 12 residues. Deletions cut 7 bases from V and 7 bases from J, with 14 bases between. Regarding this clonotype: Its antigen is currently unknown.

Findings of the study overall: Matching against VDJdb likely underestimated virus-specific expansions, favoring anti-spike CD8.

Each single cDNA molecule received a unique molecular identifier. From the 5' RACE reads, TCRdb called clonotypes with MiXCR, one entry per CDR3 protein. The data show about 98,000 distinct CDR3 sequences, under 15% seen once. The sequenced sample consisted of whole blood. The clonotype comes from an adult who was a healthcare worker with PCR-confirmed SARS-CoV-2 infection or an uninfected control (not recorded which). The J gene is TRBJ2-1, the V gene TRBV29-1; weak D call: TRBD2 (6 bases). The CDR3 DNA follows: TGCAGCGCGGGGGAAGGCCAAAATGAGCAGTTCTTC. Residues: CSAGEGQNEQFF.